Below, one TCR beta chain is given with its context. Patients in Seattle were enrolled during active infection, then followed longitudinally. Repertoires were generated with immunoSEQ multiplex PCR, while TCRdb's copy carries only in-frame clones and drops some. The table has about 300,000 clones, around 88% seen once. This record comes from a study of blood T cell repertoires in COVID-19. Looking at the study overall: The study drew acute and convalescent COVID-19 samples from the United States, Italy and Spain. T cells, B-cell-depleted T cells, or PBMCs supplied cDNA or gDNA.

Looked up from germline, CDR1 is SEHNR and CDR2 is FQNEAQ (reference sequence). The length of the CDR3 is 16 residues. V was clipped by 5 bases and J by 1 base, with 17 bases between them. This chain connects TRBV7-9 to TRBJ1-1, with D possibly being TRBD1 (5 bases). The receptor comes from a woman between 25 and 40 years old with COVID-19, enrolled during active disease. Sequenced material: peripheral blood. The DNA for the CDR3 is TGTGCCAGCAGCCATAGACAGCGCTCCCGGAACACTGAAGCTTTCTTT. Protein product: CASSHRQRSRNTEAFF.